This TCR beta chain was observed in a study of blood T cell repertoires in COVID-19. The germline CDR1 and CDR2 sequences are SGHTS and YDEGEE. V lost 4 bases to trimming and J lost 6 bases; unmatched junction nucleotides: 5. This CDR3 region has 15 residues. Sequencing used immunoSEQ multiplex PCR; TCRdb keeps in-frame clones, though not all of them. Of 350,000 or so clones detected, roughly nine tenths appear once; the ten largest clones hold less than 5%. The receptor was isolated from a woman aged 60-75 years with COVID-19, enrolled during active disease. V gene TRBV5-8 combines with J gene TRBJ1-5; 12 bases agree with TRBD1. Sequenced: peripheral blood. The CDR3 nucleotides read TGTGCCAGCAGCACAGGGACAGGGGGCAGTCAGCCCCAGCATTTT. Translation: CASSTGTGGSQPQHF.